Presented here are 28 T cell receptor beta chains from one specimen sequenced in a study of blood T cell repertoires in COVID-19. The protocol was immunoSEQ multiplex PCR, while the TCRdb copy is restricted to in-frame clones and leaves out a portion. The sample shows approximately 170,000 clones, around 82% of them seen only once. The sequencing input was peripheral blood. These receptors were obtained from a woman of 80 years or more with acute or convalescent COVID-19.

V usage is TRBV6-2 or TRBV6-3 and J usage is TRBJ2-7; 7 nucleotides agree with TRBD1. This CDR3 contains 16 residues. The V and J ends lost 2 bases and 0 bases, in that order; junction bases with no gene match: 7. Per germline, CDR1 MNHEY and CDR2 SVGEGT. The CDR3 is CASSYETGSISYEQYF. The CDR3 coding sequence is TGTGCCAGCAGTTACGAGACAGGGTCTATCTCCTACGAGCAGTACTTC.

The chain has TRBV11-3 and TRBJ2-1, with D perhaps matching TRBD1 (7 bases). There are 15 residues in the CDR3. V was pared by 5 bases and J by 6 bases, with 17 bases between. Looked up from germline, CDR1 is SGHNT and CDR2 is YENEEA. The CDR3 DNA is TGTGCCAGCAGCCCCGGAGGGGGCGGCCTCAATGAGCAGTTCTTC. The encoded protein is CASSPGGGGLNEQFF.

The V gene is TRBV18, the J gene TRBJ1-2; 9 nucleotides line up with TRBD1. Unmatched junction bases numbered 2, after V lost 3 bases and J lost 3 bases. This CDR3 has 14 amino acids. Per the germline V gene, CDR1 is KGHSH and CDR2 is LQKENI. DNA for the CDR3: TGTGCCAGCTCACCTGGGGACAGGGACTATGGCTACACCTTC. It translates to CASSPGDRDYGYTF.

The rearrangement joins TRBV7-3 to TRBJ2-3; maybe TRBD2 (5 bases). Germline V gene lookup returns CDR1 SGHTA and CDR2 FQGTGA. The CDR3 spans 14 residues. Trimming took 5 bases from V and 1 from J, leaving 10 bases between them. The CDR3 DNA is TGTGCCAGCAGCGATCGGACTGGCACAGATACGCAGTATTTT. This codes for CASSDRTGTDTQYF.

The chain couples TRBV19 to TRBJ1-1; 8 bases match TRBD1. CDR1 and CDR2 (germline): LNHDA, SQIVND (reference sequence). The V and J ends lost 3 bases and 5 bases, in that order; junction bases with no gene match: 5. The CDR3 contains 14 residues. CDR3 nucleotide sequence: TGTGCCAGTAGTATTGTGGACAGGGCGACTGAAGCTTTCTTT. Amino acid sequence: CASSIVDRATEAFF.

The chain has TRBV7-2 and TRBJ2-3; D uncertain. The CDR3 runs to 11 residues. Trimming removed 5 bases from V and 8 bases from J, with 8 bases in between. Per germline, CDR1 SGHTA and CDR2 FQGNSA. Here the CDR3 DNA reads TGTGCCAGCAGCCCAACTGGTACGCAGTATTTT. This gives the protein CASSPTGTQYF. The full variable domain, in which reference TRBV7-2 and TRBJ2-3 provide the parts outside the CDR3, is GAGVSQSPSNKVTEKGKDVELRCDPISGHTALYWYRQSLGQGLEFLIYFQGNSAPDKSGLPSDRFSAERTGGSVSTLTIQRTQQEDSAVYLCASSPTGTQYFGPGTRLTVL.

In its sample, this clone was seen a few times. V and J are TRBV4-1 and TRBJ1-3; 8 bases line up with TRBD1. V trimming: 1 base; J trimming: 2 bases; junction bases outside the gene matches: 4. The germline V gene encodes CDR1 MGHRA and CDR2 YSYEKL. The CDR3 spans 16 residues. In DNA, the CDR3 is TGCGCCAGCAGCCAAGGCGGCAGGGGGCCTGGAAACACCATATATTTT. Encoded protein: CASSQGGRGPGNTIYF.

V gene TRBV9 combines with J gene TRBJ1-1; a possible D gene is TRBD1 (6 bases). Trimming shortened V by 4 bases and J by 4 bases, and 11 bases separated the two germline ends. The CDR3 runs 13 residues. The germline gives CDR1 SGDLS, CDR2 YYNGEE. The CDR3 reads CASSSRGFTEAFF. The CDR3 DNA sequence: TGTGCCAGCAGCTCCAGGGGTTTCACTGAAGCTTTCTTT.

This rearrangement joins TRBV11-2 to TRBJ1-6; 7 bases map to TRBD1. Trimming cost V 3 bases and J 0 bases; bases outside gene matches: 2. Germline V lookup: CDR1 SGHAT, CDR2 FQNNGV. The CDR3 totals 16 residues. The CDR3: CASSLGQSSYNSPLHF. CDR3 bases: TGTGCCAGCAGCTTGGGACAGAGCTCCTATAATTCACCCCTCCACTTT.

This clone was recorded only once. This chain links TRBV7-8 with TRBJ2-2; no definite D call. The CDR3 is 15 residues long. Germline-derived CDR1 and CDR2 are SGHVS and FQNEAQ. Trimming took 1 base from V and 5 from J, leaving 11 bases between them. CDR3 coding DNA: TGTGCCAGCAGCTTAGTTGGTGTCGGTACCGGGGAGCTGTTTTTT. Protein: CASSLVGVGTGELFF.

V is TRBV6-2 or TRBV6-3 and J is TRBJ2-1, with D maybe TRBD1 (6 bases). CDR3 length equals 16 residues. Germline CDR1 reads MNHEY; CDR2 reads SVGEGT. Trimming removed 2 bases at V and 12 bases at J, with 23 bases between. The CDR3, as DNA: TGTGCCAGCAGTTACCGCCTTCTAGTGGGGGCAGGAGGGCAGTTCTTC. This gives the protein CASSYRLLVGAGGQFF.

The chain has TRBV7-2 and TRBJ1-6, with D possibly matching TRBD1 (6 bases). The CDR3 has 17 amino acids. Germline-derived CDR1 and CDR2 are SGHTA and FQGNSA. V was shortened by 1 base and J by 6 bases, with 16 bases between the two germline ends. CDR3 region: CASSLVANRARNSPLHF. The DNA of the CDR3 is TGTGCCAGCAGCTTAGTGGCAAACAGGGCTCGTAATTCACCCCTCCACTTT.

The rearrangement links TRBV3-1 (or the pseudogene TRBV3-2) to TRBJ2-7, with a possible D match to TRBD1 (5 bases). Germline loops: CDR1 LGHDT, CDR2 YNNKEL (reference sequence). V was trimmed by 5 bases and J by 4 bases, leaving 15 bases between them. CDR3 length: 14 residues. The CDR3 DNA is TGTGCCAGCAGCGCAGGGCGGAACGGTTACGAGCAGTACTTC. Translated, it gives CASSAGRNGYEQYF.

The CDR3 region is CASSVDRVGESRGYTF. CDR3 nucleotide sequence: TGTGCCAGCAGCGTCGACAGGGTAGGAGAGAGTAGGGGCTACACCTTC. The V gene is TRBV5-8, the J gene TRBJ1-2; 7 nucleotides match TRBD1. V lost 4 bases to trimming and J lost 8 bases; unmatched junction nucleotides: 17. CDR3 length: 16 residues. Germline assignment: CDR1 SGHTS and CDR2 YDEGEE. Filled out from reference TRBV5-8 and TRBJ1-2, the complete variable domain reads EAGVTQSPTHLIKTRGQQATLRCSPISGHTSVYWYQQALGLGLQFLLWYDEGEERNRGNFPPRFSGRQFPNYSSELNVNALELEDSALYLCASSVDRVGESRGYTFGSGTRLTVV.

The count of this clone is one. J is TRBJ2-3 and V is TRBV6-5, with D possibly being TRBD2 (5 bases). This CDR3 spans 13 amino acids. Germline V CDR1 and CDR2: MNHEY, SVGAGI. V gave up 2 bases and J gave up 3 bases, with 6 bases separating them. The CDR3 region is CASSYPGTDTQYF. CDR3 nucleotides: TGTGCCAGCAGTTACCCGGGGACAGATACGCAGTATTTT.

This clone was seen once. The chain recombines TRBV4-3 with TRBJ1-2; 7 positions agree with TRBD1. After removal of 6 bases from V and 5 bases from J, the junction contained 6 bases not matched to a gene. The CDR3 covers 13 residues. Per germline, CDR1 LGHNA and CDR2 YSLEER. The CDR3 region has the DNA TGCGCCAGCAGAAGCCAGGGGGGTTATGGCTACACCTTC. Residues: CASRSQGGYGYTF.

This chain joins TRBV6-1 and TRBJ2-6; the D gene is possibly TRBD1 (6 bases). Germline V gene sequence: CDR1 MNHNS, CDR2 SASEGT. V lost 4 bases and J 2 bases, leaving 12 bases between the germline ends. The CDR3 totals 16 residues. The CDR3 loop is CASSGENRAGANVLTF. CDR3 bases: TGTGCCAGCAGTGGAGAGAACAGGGCTGGGGCCAACGTCCTGACTTTC.

The rearrangement uses TRBV18 and TRBJ1-1, with D hard to call. V lost 3 bases and J 0 bases, leaving 14 bases between the germline ends. The CDR3 is 16 amino acids. CDR1 and CDR2 from the germline V gene are KGHSH and LQKENI. The CDR3 spells CASSPMSVAMNTEAFF. The CDR3, as DNA: TGTGCCAGCTCACCCATGTCAGTTGCCATGAACACTGAAGCTTTCTTT.

The rearrangement links TRBV5-5 to TRBJ1-5; tentative D call: TRBD1 (6 bases). The CDR3 totals 14 residues. Trimming pared 0 bases from V and 5 bases from J, leaving 9 bases between. CDR1 and CDR2 from the germline V gene are SGHKS and YYEKEE (reference sequence). CDR3 amino acids: CASSLVAGDQPQHF. Here the CDR3 DNA reads TGTGCCAGCAGCTTGGTGGCAGGGGATCAGCCCCAGCATTTT.

This chain connects TRBV28 to TRBJ1-1; D is unresolved. Deletions cut 6 bases from V and 2 bases from J, with 13 bases between. Germline assignment: CDR1 MDHEN and CDR2 SYDVKM. CDR3 size: 14 residues. In nucleotides, the CDR3 is TGTGCCAGCAGAAGAAGACACTTTAACACTGAAGCTTTCTTT. This translates into CASRRRHFNTEAFF.

V usage is TRBV2 and J usage is TRBJ2-3; 8 bases match TRBD2. The CDR3 totals 14 residues. Germline assignment: CDR1 SNHLY and CDR2 FYNNEI. Germline trimming cut 8 bases from V and 1 base from J; bases unmatched to any gene: 5. This CDR3 is CASGWRGGTDTQYF. DNA of the CDR3: TGTGCCAGCGGGTGGCGGGGGGGCACAGATACGCAGTATTTT.

The J gene is TRBJ1-2, the V gene TRBV5-4, with 9 bases that match TRBD1. CDR1 is SGHNT, CDR2 YYREEE, per germline (reference sequence). Losses at the gene ends were 5 bases for V and 3 bases for J; bases not matched to a gene: 5. The CDR3 runs 14 residues. This chain's CDR3 is CASRFTGGDYGYTF. The CDR3 nucleotides read TGTGCCAGCAGATTTACAGGGGGCGACTATGGCTACACCTTC.

This clone has more than one count but fewer than ten. The chain carries TRBV12-3 or TRBV12-4 and TRBJ1-2; D remains unclear. The CDR3 consists of 11 residues. V lost 2 bases to trimming and J lost 8 bases, with 6 bases between them. The CDR3 DNA reads as TGTGCCAGCAGTTTAATGAGGGGCTACACCTTC. Its protein product is CASSLMRGYTF.

The chain couples TRBV7-6 to TRBJ1-2; TRBD1 agrees at 7 bases. This CDR3 spans 16 amino acids. V dropped 4 bases and J dropped 2; count of bases not matched to a gene: 10. Germline V gene data show CDR1 as SGHVS and CDR2 as FNYEAQ. The CDR3 spells CASSSEPGQSNYGYTF. DNA of the CDR3: TGTGCCAGCAGCTCGGAACCGGGACAGTCGAACTATGGCTACACCTTC. The whole variable domain, remainder taken from reference TRBV7-6 and TRBJ1-2, is GAGVSQSPRYKVTKRGQDVALRCDPISGHVSLYWYRQALGQGPEFLTYFNYEAQQDKSGLPNDRFSAERPEGSISTLTIQRTEQRDSAMYRCASSSEPGQSNYGYTFGSGTRLTVV.

The V call is TRBV6-5, the J call TRBJ1-6, with 8 bases identical to TRBD1. Germline CDR1 MNHEY, CDR2 SVGAGI. This CDR3 comprises 16 residues. J gave up 8 bases and V 4 bases, and 10 bases lay outside the gene matches. CDR3 nucleotide sequence: TGTGCCAGCAGTTCCGTTGCCCCGGACAGGGATTCACCCCTCCACTTT. It codes for CASSSVAPDRDSPLHF.

The genes are TRBV28 and TRBJ2-7; 7 bases agree with TRBD1. Trimming cost V 9 bases and J 5 bases; bases outside gene matches: 4. The CDR3 totals 11 residues. Germline CDR1 reads MDHEN; CDR2 reads SYDVKM. The CDR3 here is CASQQGHEQYF. The DNA for the CDR3 is TGTGCCAGTCAACAGGGGCACGAGCAGTACTTC.

The genes are TRBV4-2 and TRBJ1-6; a possible D gene is TRBD1 (5 bases). Germline V gene lookup returns CDR1 LGHNA and CDR2 YNFKEQ. Trimming shortened V by 0 bases and J by 7 bases, and 13 bases separated the two germline ends. The length of the CDR3 is 16 residues. CDR3 DNA: TGTGCCAGCAGCCAAGATGCGGGGGTTCCCAATTCACCCCTCCACTTT. Its protein product is CASSQDAGVPNSPLHF.

V usage is TRBV19 and J usage is TRBJ2-3; TRBD1 matches at 10 bases. Germline trimming cut 6 bases from V and 1 base from J; bases unmatched to any gene: 7. Germline V CDR1 and CDR2: LNHDA, SQIVND (reference sequence). CDR3 size: 16 residues. For the CDR3, the DNA is TGTGCCAGTAGGGCAGGCGGGACAGGGGGCACAGATACGCAGTATTTT. This gives the protein CASRAGGTGGTDTQYF.